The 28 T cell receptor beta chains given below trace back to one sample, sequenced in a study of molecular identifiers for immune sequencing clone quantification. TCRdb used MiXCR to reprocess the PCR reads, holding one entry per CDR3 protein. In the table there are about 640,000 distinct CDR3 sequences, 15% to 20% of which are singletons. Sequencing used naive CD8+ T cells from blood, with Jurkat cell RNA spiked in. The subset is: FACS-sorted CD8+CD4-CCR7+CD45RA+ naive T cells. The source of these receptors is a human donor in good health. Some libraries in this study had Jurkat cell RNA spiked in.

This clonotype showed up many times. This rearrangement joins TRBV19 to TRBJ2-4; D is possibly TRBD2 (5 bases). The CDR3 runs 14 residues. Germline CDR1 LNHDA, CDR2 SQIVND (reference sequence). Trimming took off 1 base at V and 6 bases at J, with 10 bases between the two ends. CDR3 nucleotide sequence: TGTGCCAGTAGTATAGTGGTCGGGGTAAACATTCAGTACTTC. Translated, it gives CASSIVVGVNIQYF.

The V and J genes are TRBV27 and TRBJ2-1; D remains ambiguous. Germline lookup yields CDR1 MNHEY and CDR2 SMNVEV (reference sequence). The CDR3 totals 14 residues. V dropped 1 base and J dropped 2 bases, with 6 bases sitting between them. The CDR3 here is CASSLWEPYNEQFF. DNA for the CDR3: TGTGCCAGCAGTTTATGGGAACCCTACAATGAGCAGTTCTTC.

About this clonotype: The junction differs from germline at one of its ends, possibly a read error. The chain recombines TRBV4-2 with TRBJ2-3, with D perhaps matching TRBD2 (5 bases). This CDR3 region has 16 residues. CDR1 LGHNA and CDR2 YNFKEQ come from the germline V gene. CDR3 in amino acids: CASSQAILDASGTQYF. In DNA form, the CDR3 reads TGTGCCAGCAGCCAAGCGATACTAGACGCCTCAGGTACGCAGTATTTC.

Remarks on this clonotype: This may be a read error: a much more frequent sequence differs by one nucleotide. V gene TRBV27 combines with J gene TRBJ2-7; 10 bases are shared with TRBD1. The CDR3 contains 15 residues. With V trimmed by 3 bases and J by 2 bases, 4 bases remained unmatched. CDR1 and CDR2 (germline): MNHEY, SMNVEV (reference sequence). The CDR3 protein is CASSLFGTGAYEQYF. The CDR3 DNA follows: TGTGCCAGCAGTTTGTTCGGGACAGGGGCCTACGAGCAGTACTTC.

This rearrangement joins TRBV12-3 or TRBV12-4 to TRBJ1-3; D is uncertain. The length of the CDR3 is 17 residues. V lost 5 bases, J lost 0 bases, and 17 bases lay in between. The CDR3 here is CASSPHPYKNSGNTIYF. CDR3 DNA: TGTGCCAGCAGTCCTCATCCCTATAAAAACTCTGGAAACACCATATATTTT.

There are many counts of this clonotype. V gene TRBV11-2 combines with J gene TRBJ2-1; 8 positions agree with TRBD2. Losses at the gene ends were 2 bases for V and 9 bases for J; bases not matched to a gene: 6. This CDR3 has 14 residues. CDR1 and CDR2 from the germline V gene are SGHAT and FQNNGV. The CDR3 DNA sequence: TGTGCCAGCAGCTTATACGGGGGGGCCTTTGAGCAGTTCTTC. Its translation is CASSLYGGAFEQFF.

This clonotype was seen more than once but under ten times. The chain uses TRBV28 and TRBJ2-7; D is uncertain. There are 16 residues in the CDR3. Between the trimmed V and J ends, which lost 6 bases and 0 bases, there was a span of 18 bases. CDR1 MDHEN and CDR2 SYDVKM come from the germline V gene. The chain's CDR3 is CASRPTNDLSSYEQYF. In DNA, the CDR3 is TGTGCCAGCAGACCAACTAATGATCTAAGCTCCTACGAGCAGTACTTC.

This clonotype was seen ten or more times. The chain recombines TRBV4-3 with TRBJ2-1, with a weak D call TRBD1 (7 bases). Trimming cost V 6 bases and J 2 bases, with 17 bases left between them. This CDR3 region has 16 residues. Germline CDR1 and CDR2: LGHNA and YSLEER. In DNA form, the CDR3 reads TGCGCCAGCAGAAAAGACAGGGCGGGGACCTACAATGAGCAGTTCTTC. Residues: CASRKDRAGTYNEQFF.

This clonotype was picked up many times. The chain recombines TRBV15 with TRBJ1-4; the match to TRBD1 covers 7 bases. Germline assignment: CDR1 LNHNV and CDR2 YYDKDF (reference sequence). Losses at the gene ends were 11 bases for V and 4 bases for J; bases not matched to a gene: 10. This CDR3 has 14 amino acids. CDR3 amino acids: CASETGFGNEKLFF. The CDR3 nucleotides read TGTGCCTCGGAGACAGGGTTTGGTAATGAAAAACTGTTTTTT.

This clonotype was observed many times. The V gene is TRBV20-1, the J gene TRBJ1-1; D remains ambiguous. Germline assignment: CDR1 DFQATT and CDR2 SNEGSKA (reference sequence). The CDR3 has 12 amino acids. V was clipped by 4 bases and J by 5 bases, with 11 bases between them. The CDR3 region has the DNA TGCAGTGCTACGGAAATTAGGACTGAAGCTTTCTTT. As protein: CSATEIRTEAFF.

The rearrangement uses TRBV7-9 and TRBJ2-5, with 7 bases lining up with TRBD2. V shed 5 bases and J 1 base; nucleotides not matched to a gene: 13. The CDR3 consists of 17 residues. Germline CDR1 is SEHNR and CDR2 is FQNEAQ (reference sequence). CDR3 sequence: CASSLELADVIQETQYF. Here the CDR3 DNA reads TGTGCCAGCAGCCTAGAGCTAGCGGACGTGATCCAAGAGACCCAGTACTTC.

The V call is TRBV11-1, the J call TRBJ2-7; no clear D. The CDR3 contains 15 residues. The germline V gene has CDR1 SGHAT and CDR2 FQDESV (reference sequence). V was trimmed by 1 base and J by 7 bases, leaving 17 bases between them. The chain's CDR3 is CASSLGLIAPEEQYF. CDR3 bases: TGTGCCAGCAGCTTAGGGCTTATTGCCCCTGAGGAGCAGTACTTC.

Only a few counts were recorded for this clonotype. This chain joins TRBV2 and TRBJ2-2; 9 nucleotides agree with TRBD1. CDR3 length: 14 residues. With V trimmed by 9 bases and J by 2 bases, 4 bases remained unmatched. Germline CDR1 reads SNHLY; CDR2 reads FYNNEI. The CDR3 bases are TGTGCCAGAGGGGACAGGGTTAACACCGGGGAGCTGTTTTTT. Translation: CARGDRVNTGELFF.

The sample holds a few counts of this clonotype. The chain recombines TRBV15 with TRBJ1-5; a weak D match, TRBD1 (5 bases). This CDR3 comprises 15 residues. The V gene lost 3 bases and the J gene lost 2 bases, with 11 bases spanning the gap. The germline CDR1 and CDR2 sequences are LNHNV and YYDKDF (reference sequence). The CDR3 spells CATSRTRGGNQPQHF. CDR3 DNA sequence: TGTGCCACCAGCAGGACCCGAGGGGGCAATCAGCCCCAGCATTTT.

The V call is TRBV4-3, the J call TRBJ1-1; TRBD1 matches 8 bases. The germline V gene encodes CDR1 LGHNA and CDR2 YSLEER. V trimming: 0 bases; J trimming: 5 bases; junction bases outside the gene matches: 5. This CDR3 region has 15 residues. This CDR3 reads CASSQDGQGSTEAFF. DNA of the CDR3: TGCGCCAGCAGCCAAGATGGACAGGGTTCGACTGAAGCTTTCTTT.

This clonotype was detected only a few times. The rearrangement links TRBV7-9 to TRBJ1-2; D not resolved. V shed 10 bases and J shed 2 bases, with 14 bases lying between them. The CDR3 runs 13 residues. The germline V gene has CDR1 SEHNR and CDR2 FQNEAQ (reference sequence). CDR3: CATFLTGNYGYTF. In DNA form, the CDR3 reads TGTGCCACCTTCCTCACGGGCAACTATGGCTACACCTTC.

The CDR3 sequence is CASSTSGRTNEQYF. Here the CDR3 DNA reads TGTGCCAGTAGTACTTCAGGGAGGACCAACGAGCAGTACTTC. The V and J genes are TRBV19 and TRBJ2-7; tentatively, D is TRBD2 (6 bases). V lost 4 bases to trimming and J lost 5 bases, with 15 bases between them. The germline gives CDR1 LNHDA, CDR2 SQIVND (reference sequence). CDR3 size: 14 residues. The full variable domain, in which reference TRBV19 and TRBJ2-7 provide the parts outside the CDR3, is DGGITQSPKYLFRKEGQNVTLSCEQNLNHDAMYWYRQDPGQGLRLIYYSQIVNDFQKGDIAEGYSVSREKKESFPLTVTSAQKNPTAFYLCASSTSGRTNEQYFGPGTRLTVT.

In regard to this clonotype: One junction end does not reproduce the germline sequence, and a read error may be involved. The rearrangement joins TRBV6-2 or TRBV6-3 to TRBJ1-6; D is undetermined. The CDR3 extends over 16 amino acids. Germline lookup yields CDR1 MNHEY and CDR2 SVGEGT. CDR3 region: CASSSPMRSYNSPLHF. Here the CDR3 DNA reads TGCGCCAGCAGCTCACCGATGCGCTCCTATAATTCACCCCTCCACTTT.

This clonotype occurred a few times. DNA for the CDR3: TGTGCCAGTAGTATGGGGCGGGGGAATGAGCAGTTCTTC. Protein product: CASSMGRGNEQFF. V usage is TRBV19 and J usage is TRBJ2-1, with TRBD2 identical over 7 bases. CDR1 is LNHDA and CDR2 is SQIVND in the germline V gene (reference sequence). The CDR3 is made up of 13 amino acids. With 3 bases clipped from V and 7 bases from J, the junction kept 3 bases outside the gene matches.

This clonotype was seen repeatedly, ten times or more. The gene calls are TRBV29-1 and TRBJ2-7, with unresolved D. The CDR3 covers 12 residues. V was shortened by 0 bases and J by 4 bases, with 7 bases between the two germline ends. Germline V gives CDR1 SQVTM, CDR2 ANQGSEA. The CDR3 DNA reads TGCAGCGTTGAAGACATGGGGTACGAGCAGTACTTC. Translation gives CSVEDMGYEQYF.

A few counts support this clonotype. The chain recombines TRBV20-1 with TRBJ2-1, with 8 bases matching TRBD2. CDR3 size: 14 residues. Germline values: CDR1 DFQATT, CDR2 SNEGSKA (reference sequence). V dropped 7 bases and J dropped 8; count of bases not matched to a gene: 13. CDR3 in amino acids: CSGQRESLGDEQFF. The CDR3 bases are TGCAGTGGGCAGCGGGAGAGTCTGGGAGATGAGCAGTTCTTC.

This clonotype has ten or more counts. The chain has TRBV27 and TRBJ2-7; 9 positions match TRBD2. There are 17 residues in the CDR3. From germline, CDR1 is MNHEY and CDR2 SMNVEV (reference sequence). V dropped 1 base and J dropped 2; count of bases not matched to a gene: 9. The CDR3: CASSLLASGAHTYEQYF. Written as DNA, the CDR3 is TGTGCCAGCAGTTTATTAGCTAGCGGGGCCCATACCTACGAGCAGTACTTC.

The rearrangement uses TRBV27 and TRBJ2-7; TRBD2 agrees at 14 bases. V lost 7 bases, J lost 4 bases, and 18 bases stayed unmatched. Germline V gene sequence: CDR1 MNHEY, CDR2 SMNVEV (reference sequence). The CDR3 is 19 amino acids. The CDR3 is CASTRPGAGGTSGGYEQYF. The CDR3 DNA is TGTGCCAGCACCCGACCCGGGGCAGGCGGGACTAGCGGGGGATACGAGCAGTACTTC.

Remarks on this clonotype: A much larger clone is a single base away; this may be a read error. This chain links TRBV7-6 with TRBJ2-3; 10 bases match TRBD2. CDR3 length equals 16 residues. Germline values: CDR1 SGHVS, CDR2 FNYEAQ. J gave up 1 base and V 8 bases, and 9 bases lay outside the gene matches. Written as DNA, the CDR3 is TGTGCCAGCGGCTCATGGACTAGCGGAGGCACAGATACGCAGTATTTT. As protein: CASGSWTSGGTDTQYF.

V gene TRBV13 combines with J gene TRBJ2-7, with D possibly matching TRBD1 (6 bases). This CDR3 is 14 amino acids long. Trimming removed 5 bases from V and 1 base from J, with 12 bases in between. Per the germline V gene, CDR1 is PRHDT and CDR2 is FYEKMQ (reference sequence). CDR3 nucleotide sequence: TGTGCCAGCAGCGCAGGGGTAAGGTCCTACGAGCAGTACTTC. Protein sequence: CASSAGVRSYEQYF.

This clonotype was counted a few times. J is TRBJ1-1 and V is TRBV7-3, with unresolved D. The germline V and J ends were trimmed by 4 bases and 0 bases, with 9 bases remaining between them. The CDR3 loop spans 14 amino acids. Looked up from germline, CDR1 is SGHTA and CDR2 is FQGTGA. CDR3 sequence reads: CASSSEGLNTEAFF. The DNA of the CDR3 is TGTGCCAGCAGCTCTGAAGGCCTGAACACTGAAGCTTTCTTT.

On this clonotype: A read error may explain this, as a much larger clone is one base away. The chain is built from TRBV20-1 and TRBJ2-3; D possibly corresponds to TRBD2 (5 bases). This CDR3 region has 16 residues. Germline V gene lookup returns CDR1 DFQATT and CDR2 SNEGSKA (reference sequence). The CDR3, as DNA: TGCAGTGCTAGAGATCTCGTGGGCGGGTCTGCAGATACGCAGTGTTTT. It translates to CSARDLVGGSADTQCF.

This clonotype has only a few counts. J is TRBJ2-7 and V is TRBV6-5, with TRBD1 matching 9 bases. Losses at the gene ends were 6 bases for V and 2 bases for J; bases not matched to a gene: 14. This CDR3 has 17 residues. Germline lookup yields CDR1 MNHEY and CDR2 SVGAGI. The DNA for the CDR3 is TGTGCCAGCAGCCACATATGGGGCCGGGACAGGGCCTACGAGCAGTACTTC. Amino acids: CASSHIWGRDRAYEQYF.